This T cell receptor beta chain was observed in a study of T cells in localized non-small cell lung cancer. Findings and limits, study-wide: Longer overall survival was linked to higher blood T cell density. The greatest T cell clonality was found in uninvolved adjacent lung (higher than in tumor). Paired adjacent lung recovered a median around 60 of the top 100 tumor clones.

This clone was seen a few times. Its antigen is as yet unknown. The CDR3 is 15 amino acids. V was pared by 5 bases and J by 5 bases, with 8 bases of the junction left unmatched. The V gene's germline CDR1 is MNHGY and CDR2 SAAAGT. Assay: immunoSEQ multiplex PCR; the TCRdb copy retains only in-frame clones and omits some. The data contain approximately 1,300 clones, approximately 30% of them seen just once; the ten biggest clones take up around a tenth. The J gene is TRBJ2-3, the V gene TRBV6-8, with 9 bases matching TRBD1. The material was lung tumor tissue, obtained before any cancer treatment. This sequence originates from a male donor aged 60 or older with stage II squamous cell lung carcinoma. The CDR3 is CASSLGQGGGDTQYF. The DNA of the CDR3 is TGTGCCAGCAGTCTGGGACAGGGAGGGGGAGATACGCAGTATTTT.